The clone carrying this TCR beta chain was seen repeatedly, ten times or more. Its antigen remains unknown. This CDR3 contains 16 residues. The V segment lost 6 bases and the J segment 3 bases; nucleotides outside the gene matches: 4. CDR1 MNHEY and CDR2 SMNVEV come from the germline V gene (reference sequence). The sample originates from a study of blood T cells in healthy people across ages. Findings and limits, study-wide: CMV infection status of these donors was not known. The unsorted PBMCs prevented any conclusive comparison of naive versus antigen-experienced cells.

Per-sample PBMC isolation yielded at least 7 million cells. PCR was performed a second time for about 7 to 12 cycles using a sample-barcoded 5' primer and a J-beta primer mix. Every cDNA molecule bore a tag from a template-switch adaptor containing 12 random nucleotides. TCRdb re-analysed the 5' RACE reads in MiXCR, keeping a single row per CDR3 protein. Among approximately 2,000,000 distinct CDR3 sequences listed, 35% to 50% were seen once. V is TRBV27 and J is TRBJ2-6, with 11 bases aligning to TRBD1. Sequencing used blood. The sequence was collected from a human donor in good health. CDR3 sequence: CASSWTGGFGANVLTF. The CDR3 DNA follows: TGTGCCAGCAGCTGGACAGGGGGCTTTGGGGCCAACGTCCTGACTTTC.